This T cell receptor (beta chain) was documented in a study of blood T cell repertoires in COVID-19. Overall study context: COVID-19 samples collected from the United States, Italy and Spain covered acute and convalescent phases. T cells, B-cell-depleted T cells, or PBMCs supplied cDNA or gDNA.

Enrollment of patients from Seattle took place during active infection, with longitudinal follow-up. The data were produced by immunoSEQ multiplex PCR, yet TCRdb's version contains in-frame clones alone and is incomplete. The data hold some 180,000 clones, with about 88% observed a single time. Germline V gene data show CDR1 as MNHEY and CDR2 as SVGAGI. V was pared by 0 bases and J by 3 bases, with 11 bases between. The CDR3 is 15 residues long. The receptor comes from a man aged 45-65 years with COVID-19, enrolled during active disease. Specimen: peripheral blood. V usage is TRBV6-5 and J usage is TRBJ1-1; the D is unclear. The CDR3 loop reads CASSYSGMVDTEAFF. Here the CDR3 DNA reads TGTGCCAGCAGTTACTCCGGGATGGTTGACACTGAAGCTTTCTTT.